This entry lists 28 T cell receptor beta chains sequenced from one sample in a study of T cell changes during pregnancy in multiple sclerosis. The assay was immunoSEQ multiplex PCR, and TCRdb's table has in-frame clones only and misses some. In the table there are tens of thousands of clones, more than 85% of which are singletons. Specimen: CD8+ T cells from peripheral blood mononuclear cells, collected after pregnancy. The receptor set was obtained from a female donor with multiple sclerosis, enrolled in a pregnancy study.

The chain couples TRBV2 to TRBJ2-3; TRBD1 is a possible D gene (6 bases). The length of the CDR3 is 12 residues. The germline V gene has CDR1 SNHLY and CDR2 FYNNEI. V lost 7 bases to trimming and J lost 4 bases, with 9 bases between them. The DNA for the CDR3 is TGTGCCAGCACAGGGGTCGCAGATACGCAGTATTTT. This sequence encodes CASTGVADTQYF.

This clone was seen just once. This sequence joins TRBV6-5 and TRBJ1-4; D not certain. Germline loops: CDR1 MNHEY, CDR2 SVGAGI. The CDR3 runs to 15 residues. V was pared by 8 bases and J by 2 bases, with 15 bases between. This CDR3 is CASSKTSGTNEKLFF. In nucleotides, the CDR3 is TGTGCCAGCTCCAAGACTTCCGGGACTAATGAAAAACTGTTTTTT.

This rearrangement joins TRBV30 to TRBJ1-5, with unresolved D. Between the trimmed V and J ends, which lost 2 bases and 0 bases, there was a span of 11 bases. Looked up from germline, CDR1 is GTSNPN and CDR2 is SVGIG (reference sequence). This CDR3 is built from 15 residues. The DNA of the CDR3 is TGTGCCTGGAGTCCGCCAGGATATAGCAATCAGCCCCAGCATTTT. This codes for CAWSPPGYSNQPQHF.

This chain joins TRBV5-8 and TRBJ2-3; TRBD1 matches 7 bases. CDR1 and CDR2 from the germline V gene are SGHTS and YDEGEE. The CDR3 is 12 amino acids. The trim removed 4 bases at V and 5 bases at J, leaving 1 base unmatched. The CDR3 DNA follows: TGTGCCAGCAGCCACAGGGGAGATACGCAGTATTTT. Protein product: CASSHRGDTQYF. Drawing the rest from reference TRBV5-8 and TRBJ2-3, the complete variable domain is EAGVTQSPTHLIKTRGQQATLRCSPISGHTSVYWYQQALGLGLQFLLWYDEGEERNRGNFPPRFSGRQFPNYSSELNVNALELEDSALYLCASSHRGDTQYFGPGTRLTVL.

The gene calls are TRBV6-1 and TRBJ2-5; TRBD1 aligns across 7 bases. Trimming at V came to 10 bases and at J to 5 bases, leaving 10 bases not matched to a gene. Germline CDR1 and CDR2: MNHNS and SASEGT. The CDR3 contains 13 residues. The CDR3 region has the DNA TGTGCCATCCAACAGGGGTCGATGGAGACCCAGTACTTC. It codes for CAIQQGSMETQYF.

The chain employs TRBV5-6 and TRBJ2-2; D is uncertain. With 1 base removed from V and 2 bases from J, the gap between germline ends came to 3 bases. This CDR3 region has 13 residues. From germline, CDR1 is SGHDT and CDR2 YYEEEE. DNA of the CDR3: TGTGCCAGCAGCTTGCAAAACACCGGGGAGCTGTTTTTT. Protein product: CASSLQNTGELFF.

V usage is TRBV10-2 and J usage is TRBJ1-2; D gene uncertain. Trimming took 10 bases from V and 0 from J, leaving 24 bases between them. Germline loops: CDR1 WSHSY, CDR2 SAAADI. CDR3 size: 17 residues. The CDR3 protein is CATRHSIPGVSNYGYTF. The DNA of the CDR3 is TGCGCCACCCGTCATTCGATTCCAGGCGTTTCTAACTATGGCTACACCTTC.

The chain links TRBV18 to TRBJ1-1; D gene ambiguous. This CDR3 has 14 residues. V shed 3 bases and J shed 0 bases, with 8 bases lying between them. CDR1 and CDR2 from the germline V gene are KGHSH and LQKENI. Here the CDR3 DNA reads TGTGCCAGCTCACCCACAGATCTGAACACTGAAGCTTTCTTT. Its protein is CASSPTDLNTEAFF.

CDR3 protein: CASSPYRDRYMNTEAFF. For the CDR3, the DNA is TGTGCCAGCAGCCCGTACCGGGACAGATATATGAACACTGAAGCTTTCTTT. The J gene is TRBJ1-1, the V gene TRBV14; 7 nucleotides align to TRBD1. CDR3 size: 17 residues. Germline V gene sequence: CDR1 SGHDN, CDR2 FVKESK. Losses at the gene ends were 4 bases for V and 0 bases for J; bases not matched to a gene: 11.

The chain combines TRBV11-2 with TRBJ2-2; no clear D gene. V lost 3 bases and J lost 5, with 7 bases in between. There are 13 residues in the CDR3. The germline V gene has CDR1 SGHAT and CDR2 FQNNGV. CDR3 residues: CASSFVTTGELFF. CDR3 DNA sequence: TGTGCCAGCAGCTTCGTCACTACCGGGGAGCTGTTTTTT. The full variable domain, rest sourced from reference TRBV11-2 and TRBJ2-2, is EAGVAQSPRYKIIEKRQSVAFWCNPISGHATLYWYQQILGQGPKLLIQFQNNGVVDDSQLPKDRFSAERLKGVDSTLKIQPAKLEDSAVYLCASSFVTTGELFFGEGSRLTVL.

V and J are TRBV29-1 and TRBJ2-1; 7 positions match TRBD1. CDR3 length equals 13 residues. Germline V gives CDR1 SQVTM, CDR2 ANQGSEA. J was trimmed by 3 bases and V by 7 bases; bases with no gene match: 6. The CDR3 loop reads CSGDSMNYNEQFF. In DNA form, the CDR3 reads TGCAGCGGGGACAGTATGAACTACAATGAGCAGTTCTTC.

V is TRBV2 and J is TRBJ2-1, with D uncertain. The ends were cut back, 3 bases at V and 8 bases at J, with 8 bases in the middle. The CDR3 runs 12 residues. Germline V CDR1 and CDR2: SNHLY, FYNNEI. In nucleotides, the CDR3 is TGTGCCAGCAGTGACATGAGCGATGAGCAGTTCTTC. Encoded protein: CASSDMSDEQFF.

CDR3 region: CASIQQPGRYEQFF. CDR3 nucleotides: TGTGCCAGTATCCAACAGCCCGGGAGGTATGAGCAGTTCTTC. The rearrangement links TRBV19 to TRBJ2-1; 7 bases are a match to TRBD2. CDR1 LNHDA and CDR2 SQIVND come from the germline V gene (reference sequence). The V gene end was trimmed by 7 bases and the J gene end by 8 bases; junction bases not matched to a gene: 11. There are 14 residues in the CDR3.

CDR3 sequence reads: CASSSWRTTDTQYF. The CDR3 DNA reads TGTGCCAGCAGCTCCTGGAGAACCACAGATACGCAGTATTTT. The chain joins TRBV5-6 to TRBJ2-3; no firm D call. Germline V lookup: CDR1 SGHDT, CDR2 YYEEEE. CDR3 length: 14 amino acids. V was trimmed by 3 bases and J by 2 bases, leaving 10 bases between them.

J is TRBJ2-2 and V is TRBV5-8; 7 nucleotides agree with TRBD1. J lost 4 bases, V lost 4 bases, and 7 bases had no gene match. CDR3 length equals 15 residues. Germline CDR1 SGHTS, CDR2 YDEGEE. The CDR3 DNA reads TGTGCCAGCAGCCCGACAGGGATCCGCACCGGGGAGCTGTTTTTT. Protein: CASSPTGIRTGELFF.

This chain joins TRBV19 and TRBJ1-3; unclear D gene. With 2 bases removed from V and 3 bases from J, the gap between germline ends came to 5 bases. Per germline, CDR1 LNHDA and CDR2 SQIVND (reference sequence). The CDR3 is made up of 13 amino acids. Here the CDR3 DNA reads TGTGCCAGTAGTATATCCGTTGGAAACACCATATATTTT. It encodes CASSISVGNTIYF.

The rearrangement links TRBV19 to TRBJ2-7, with a possible D match to TRBD1 (6 bases). CDR1 and CDR2 (germline): LNHDA, SQIVND (reference sequence). The length of the CDR3 is 12 residues. V was clipped by 4 bases and J by 5 bases, with 9 bases between them. The CDR3 DNA is TGTGCCAGTAGTAAGGGGGAGCACGAGCAGTACTTC. Its protein product is CASSKGEHEQYF. Filled out from reference TRBV19 and TRBJ2-7, the complete variable domain reads DGGITQSPKYLFRKEGQNVTLSCEQNLNHDAMYWYRQDPGQGLRLIYYSQIVNDFQKGDIAEGYSVSREKKESFPLTVTSAQKNPTAFYLCASSKGEHEQYFGPGTRLTVT.

The CDR3 coding sequence is TGTGCCAGCAGTGAATCCCGGACAGGTCGGGATGAAAAACTGTTTTTT. Its translation: CASSESRTGRDEKLFF. This chain joins TRBV25-1 and TRBJ1-4; 7 nucleotides line up with TRBD1. V shed 1 base and J 6 bases; nucleotides not matched to a gene: 8. CDR1 is MGHDK and CDR2 is SYGVNS in the germline V gene. This CDR3 has 16 residues.

This chain uses TRBV12-5 with TRBJ2-3; 15 bases fit TRBD2. The CDR3 is 16 amino acids. Trimming took 6 bases from V and 10 from J; bases not matched to a gene: 11. Germline V gene data show CDR1 as LGHNT and CDR2 as FRNRAP. The DNA of the CDR3 is TGTGCTAGTGGCCCTCCCGGACTAGCGGGAGGGCGGGCGCAGTATTTT. Protein product: CASGPPGLAGGRAQYF.

CDR3 sequence reads: CASSQVYPATGNTIYF. The CDR3, as DNA: TGTGCCAGCAGCCAAGTTTACCCTGCGACTGGAAACACCATATATTTT. V usage is TRBV4-2 and J usage is TRBJ1-3, with D unclear. The CDR3 consists of 16 residues. V was pared by 1 base and J by 2 bases, with 12 bases between. Germline CDR1 reads LGHNA; CDR2 reads YNFKEQ.

This clone was counted a single time. The V gene is TRBV5-5, the J gene TRBJ2-3; 8 bases line up with TRBD1. V trimming: 2 bases; J trimming: 4 bases; junction bases outside the gene matches: 12. This CDR3 has 17 amino acids. The V gene's germline CDR1 is SGHKS and CDR2 YYEKEE (reference sequence). The CDR3 DNA follows: TGTGCCAGCAGCTTCAGGCGGGACAGGCTGAAGGCAGATACGCAGTATTTT. Translation gives CASSFRRDRLKADTQYF. Full variable domain (outside the CDR3, taken from reference TRBV5-5 and TRBJ2-3): DAGVTQSPTHLIKTRGQQVTLRCSPISGHKSVSWYQQVLGQGPQFIFQYYEKEERGRGNFPDRFSARQFPNYSSELNVNALLLGDSALYLCASSFRRDRLKADTQYFGPGTRLTVL.

V and J are TRBV2 and TRBJ2-7, with D possibly matching TRBD1 (7 bases). Germline assignment: CDR1 SNHLY and CDR2 FYNNEI. This CDR3 contains 15 residues. Trimming removed 8 bases at V and 1 base at J, with 18 bases between. CDR3 DNA sequence: TGTGCCAGCGGGACTTTCGACAGGGTATCCTACGAGCAGTACTTC. Amino acid sequence: CASGTFDRVSYEQYF.

The chain links TRBV7-6 to TRBJ2-7, with D tentatively TRBD1 (5 bases). V lost 3 bases and J 1 base, leaving 7 bases between the germline ends. Germline CDR1 SGHVS, CDR2 FNYEAQ. CDR3 length: 13 amino acids. The CDR3 is CASSFGASYEQYF. The CDR3 nucleotides read TGTGCCAGCAGCTTTGGGGCATCCTACGAGCAGTACTTC.

The V gene is TRBV4-2, the J gene TRBJ2-1; TRBD2 matches at 8 bases. The CDR3 is 16 residues long. Germline trimming cut 3 bases from V and 7 bases from J; bases unmatched to any gene: 11. Looked up from germline, CDR1 is LGHNA and CDR2 is YNFKEQ. The CDR3 region has the DNA TGTGCCAGCAGCCAGTTTGTTAGCGGGGAGCTAAATGAGCAGTTCTTC. Residues: CASSQFVSGELNEQFF.

The rearrangement links TRBV7-3 to TRBJ2-3; TRBD2 agrees at 13 bases. Germline CDR1 reads SGHTA; CDR2 reads FQGTGA. CDR3 size: 14 residues. The ends lost 3 bases at V and 6 bases at J; junction bases unmatched: 0. The CDR3 sequence is CASSLGLAGDTQYF. In DNA, the CDR3 is TGTGCCAGCAGCTTGGGACTAGCGGGGGATACGCAGTATTTT. Looking up the rest from reference TRBV7-3 and TRBJ2-3 gives the full variable domain: GAGVSQTPSNKVTEKGKYVELRCDPISGHTALYWYRQSLGQGPEFLIYFQGTGAADDSGLPNDRFFAVRPEGSVSTLKIQRTERGDSAVYLCASSLGLAGDTQYFGPGTRLTVL.

The chain uses TRBV6-4 and TRBJ2-1; TRBD1 is a possible D gene (7 bases). Germline V gene sequence: CDR1 MRHNA, CDR2 SNTAGT. CDR3 length: 15 amino acids. V was clipped by 2 bases and J by 0 bases, with 8 bases between them. Written as DNA, the CDR3 is TGTGCCAGCAGTGACCAGGGGGGCTCCTACAATGAGCAGTTCTTC. Its translation: CASSDQGGSYNEQFF.

The chain recombines TRBV5-1 with TRBJ1-4, with D perhaps TRBD1 (5 bases). The CDR3 runs to 15 residues. Trimming left V 4 bases short and J 10 bases short, with 20 bases between. Germline V gene data show CDR1 as SGHRS and CDR2 as YFSETQ. This CDR3 is CASSPQGVRGVKLFF. The CDR3 coding sequence is TGCGCCAGCAGCCCGCAGGGTGTCCGTGGAGTAAAACTGTTTTTT. The full variable domain, with the rest looked up from reference TRBV5-1 and TRBJ1-4, is KAGVTQTPRYLIKTRGQQVTLSCSPISGHRSVSWYQQTPGQGLQFLFEYFSETQRNKGNFPGRFSGRQFSNSRSEMNVSTLELGDSALYLCASSPQGVRGVKLFFGSGTQLSVL.

This sequence joins TRBV2 and TRBJ2-7; 13 nucleotides match TRBD2. V shed 7 bases and J 0 bases; nucleotides not matched to a gene: 6. The CDR3 contains 16 residues. Germline CDR1 SNHLY, CDR2 FYNNEI. This CDR3 is CASTGTSGASSYEQYF. The CDR3 bases are TGTGCCAGCACGGGGACTAGCGGGGCCAGCTCCTACGAGCAGTACTTC.